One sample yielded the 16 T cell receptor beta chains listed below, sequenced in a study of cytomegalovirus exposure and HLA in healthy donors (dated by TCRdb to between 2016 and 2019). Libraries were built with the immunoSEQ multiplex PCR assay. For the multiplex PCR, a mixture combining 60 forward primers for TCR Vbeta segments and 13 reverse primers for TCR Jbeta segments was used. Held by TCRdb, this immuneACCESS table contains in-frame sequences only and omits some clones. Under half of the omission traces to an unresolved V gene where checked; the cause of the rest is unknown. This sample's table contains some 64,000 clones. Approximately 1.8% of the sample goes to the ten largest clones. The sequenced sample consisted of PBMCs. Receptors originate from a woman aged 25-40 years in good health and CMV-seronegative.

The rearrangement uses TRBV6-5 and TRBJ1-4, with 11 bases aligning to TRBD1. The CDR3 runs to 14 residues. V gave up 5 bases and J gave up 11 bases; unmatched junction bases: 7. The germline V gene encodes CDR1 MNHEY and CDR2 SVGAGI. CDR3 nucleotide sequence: TGTGCCAGCAGTCCGGGACAGGGGGTGTGGAAACTGTTTTTT. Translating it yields CASSPGQGVWKLFF.

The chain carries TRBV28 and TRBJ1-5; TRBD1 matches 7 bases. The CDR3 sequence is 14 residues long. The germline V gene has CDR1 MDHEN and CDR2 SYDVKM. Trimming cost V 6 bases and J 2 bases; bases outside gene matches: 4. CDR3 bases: TGTGCCAGCAGGGCCGGGACAGGCAATCAGCCCCAGCATTTT. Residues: CASRAGTGNQPQHF.

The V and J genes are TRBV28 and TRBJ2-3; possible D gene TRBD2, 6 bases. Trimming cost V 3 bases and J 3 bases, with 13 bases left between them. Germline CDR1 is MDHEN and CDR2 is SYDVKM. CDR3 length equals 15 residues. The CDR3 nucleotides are TGTGCCAGCAGTTTGAGTGGGGGAGGAACAGATACGCAGTATTTT. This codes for CASSLSGGGTDTQYF.

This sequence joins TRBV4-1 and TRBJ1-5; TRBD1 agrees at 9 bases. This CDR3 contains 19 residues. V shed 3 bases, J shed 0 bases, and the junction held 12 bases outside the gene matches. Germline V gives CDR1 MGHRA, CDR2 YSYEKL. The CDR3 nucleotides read TGCGCCAGCAGCCACCCCCCGGGACAGGGTGTCTATAGCAATCAGCCCCAGCATTTT. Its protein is CASSHPPGQGVYSNQPQHF.

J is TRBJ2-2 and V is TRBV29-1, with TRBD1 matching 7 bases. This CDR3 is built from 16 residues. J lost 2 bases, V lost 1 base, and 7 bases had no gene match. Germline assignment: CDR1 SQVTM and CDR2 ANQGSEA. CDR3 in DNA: TGCAGCGTTGAAGGTTATACAGGGGCTAACACCGGGGAGCTGTTTTTT. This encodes CSVEGYTGANTGELFF.

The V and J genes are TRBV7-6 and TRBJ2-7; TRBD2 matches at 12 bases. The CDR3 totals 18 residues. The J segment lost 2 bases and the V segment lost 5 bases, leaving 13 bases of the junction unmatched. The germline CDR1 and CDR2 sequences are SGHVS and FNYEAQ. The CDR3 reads CASSLMTSGGIQTYEQYF. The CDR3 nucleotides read TGTGCCAGCAGCCTTATGACTAGCGGGGGCATCCAAACCTACGAGCAGTACTTC.

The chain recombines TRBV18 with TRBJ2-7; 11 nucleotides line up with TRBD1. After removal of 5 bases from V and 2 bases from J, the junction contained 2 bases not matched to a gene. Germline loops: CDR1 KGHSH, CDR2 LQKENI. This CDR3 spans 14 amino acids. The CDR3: CASSSGQGAYEQYF. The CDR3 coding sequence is TGTGCCAGCTCATCGGGACAGGGGGCCTACGAGCAGTACTTC.

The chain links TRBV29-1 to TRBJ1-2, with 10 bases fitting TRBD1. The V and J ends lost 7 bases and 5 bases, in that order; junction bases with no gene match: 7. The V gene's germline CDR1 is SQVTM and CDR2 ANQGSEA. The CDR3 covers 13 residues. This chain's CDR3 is CSATGTGVYGYTF. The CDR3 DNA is TGCAGCGCCACTGGGACAGGGGTTTATGGCTACACCTTC.

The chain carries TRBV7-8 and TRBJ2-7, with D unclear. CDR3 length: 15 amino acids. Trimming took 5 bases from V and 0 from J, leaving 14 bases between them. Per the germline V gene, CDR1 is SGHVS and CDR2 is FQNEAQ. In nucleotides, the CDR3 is TGTGCCAGCAGCCCCCGCCCCACGGGCTCCTACGAGCAGTACTTC. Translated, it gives CASSPRPTGSYEQYF.

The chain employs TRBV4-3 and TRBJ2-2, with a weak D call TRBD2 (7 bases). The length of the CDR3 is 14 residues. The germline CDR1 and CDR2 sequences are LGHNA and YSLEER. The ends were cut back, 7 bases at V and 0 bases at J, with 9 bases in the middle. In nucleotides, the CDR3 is TGCGCCAGCACGGGGGGCGCGAACACCGGGGAGCTGTTTTTT. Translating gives CASTGGANTGELFF.

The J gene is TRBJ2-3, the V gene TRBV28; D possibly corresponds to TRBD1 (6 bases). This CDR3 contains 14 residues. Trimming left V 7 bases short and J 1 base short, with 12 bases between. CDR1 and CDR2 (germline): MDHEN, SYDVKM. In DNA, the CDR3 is TGTGCCAGCAAGGTAGGGGGAGGCACAGATACGCAGTATTTT. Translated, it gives CASKVGGGTDTQYF.

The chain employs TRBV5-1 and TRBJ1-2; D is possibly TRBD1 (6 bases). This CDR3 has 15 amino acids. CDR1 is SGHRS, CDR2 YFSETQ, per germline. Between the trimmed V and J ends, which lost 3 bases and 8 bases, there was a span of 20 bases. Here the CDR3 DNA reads TGCGCCAGCAGCTCTGGGGACAATTTAACGCCGGGCTACACCTTC. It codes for CASSSGDNLTPGYTF.

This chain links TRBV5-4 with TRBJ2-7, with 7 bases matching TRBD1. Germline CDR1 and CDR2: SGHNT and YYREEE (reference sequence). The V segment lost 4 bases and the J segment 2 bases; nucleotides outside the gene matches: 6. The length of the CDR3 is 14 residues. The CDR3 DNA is TGTGCCAGCAGCGTTAGACAGGGCCCCTACGAGCAGTACTTC. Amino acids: CASSVRQGPYEQYF.

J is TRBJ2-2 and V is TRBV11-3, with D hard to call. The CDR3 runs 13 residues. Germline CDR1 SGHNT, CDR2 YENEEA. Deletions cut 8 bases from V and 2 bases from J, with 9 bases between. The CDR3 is CASGAENTGELFF. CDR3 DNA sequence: TGTGCCAGCGGAGCAGAAAACACCGGGGAGCTGTTTTTT.

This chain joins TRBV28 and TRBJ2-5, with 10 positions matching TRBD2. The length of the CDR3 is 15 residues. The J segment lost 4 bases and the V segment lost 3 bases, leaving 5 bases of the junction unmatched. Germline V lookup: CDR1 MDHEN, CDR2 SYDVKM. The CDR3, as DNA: TGTGCCAGCAGTTTCCCTCGACTAGCGGGAGAGACCCAGTACTTC. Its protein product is CASSFPRLAGETQYF.

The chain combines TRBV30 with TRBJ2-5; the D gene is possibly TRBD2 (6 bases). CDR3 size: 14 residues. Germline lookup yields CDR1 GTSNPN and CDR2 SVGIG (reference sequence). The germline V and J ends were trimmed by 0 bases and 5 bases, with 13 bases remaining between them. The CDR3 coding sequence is TGTGCCTGGAGTGTGCCCCGGGGGAAGGAGACCCAGTACTTC. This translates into CAWSVPRGKETQYF.